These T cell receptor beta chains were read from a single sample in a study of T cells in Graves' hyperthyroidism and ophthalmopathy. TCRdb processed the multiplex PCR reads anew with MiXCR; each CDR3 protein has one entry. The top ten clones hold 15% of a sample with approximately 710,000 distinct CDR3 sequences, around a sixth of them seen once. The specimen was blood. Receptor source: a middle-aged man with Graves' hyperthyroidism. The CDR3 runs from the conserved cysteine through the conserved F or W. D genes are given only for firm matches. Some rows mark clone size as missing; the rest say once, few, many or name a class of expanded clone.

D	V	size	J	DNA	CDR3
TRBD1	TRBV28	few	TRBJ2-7	TGTCCCAGCAGTTCCTACGGGACAGGAGAGGACGAGCAGTACTTC	CPSSSYGTGEDEQYF
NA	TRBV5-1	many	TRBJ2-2	TGCGCCAGCAGCTTGGATTCGCATAGCGGACCGAACACCGGGGAGCTGTTTTTT	CASSLDSHSGPNTGELFF
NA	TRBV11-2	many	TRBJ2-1	TGTGCCAGCAGCTTAGTGTTGTTCAGTCCCCGGGGCGATTACAATGAGCAGTTCTTC	CASSLVLFSPRGDYNEQFF
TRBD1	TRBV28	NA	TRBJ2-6	TGTGCCAGCCTCCAAGGGGGCCTGAGCTCTGGGGCCAACGTCCTGACTTTC	CASLQGGLSSGANVLTF
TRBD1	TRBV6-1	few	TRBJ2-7	TGTGCCAGCAGCCGGCTCGACAGGGAGATCTACGAGCAGTACTTC	CASSRLDREIYEQYF
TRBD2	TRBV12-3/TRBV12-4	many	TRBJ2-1	TGTGCCAGCAGAAGGGGACTAGCGGTCTCCTACAATGAGCAGTTCTTC	CASRRGLAVSYNEQFF
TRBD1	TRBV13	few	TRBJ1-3	TGTGCCAGCAGCTCCGACAGGGCCATCTCTGGAAACACCATATATTTT	CASSSDRAISGNTIYF
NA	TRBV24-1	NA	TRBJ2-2	TGTGCCACCAGTGACCAGGGGATTAAGGGCGGGGAGCTGTTTTTT	CATSDQGIKGGELFF
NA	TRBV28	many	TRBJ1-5	TGTGCCAGCAGTTTATATGGGGAGTACCAGCCCCAGCATTTT	CASSLYGEYQPQHF
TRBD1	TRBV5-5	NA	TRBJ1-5	TGTGCCAGCAGCCGGACAGGGATGAACAATCAGCCCCAGCATTTT	CASSRTGMNNQPQHF
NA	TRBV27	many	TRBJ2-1	TGTGCCAGCAGCTCCTTGGGGATAGCGGTGTCCTACAATGAGCAGTTCTTC	CASSSLGIAVSYNEQFF
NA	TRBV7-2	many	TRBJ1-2	TGTGCCAGCAGCGCGGGGGGGCCTCTTTTTGGCTACACCTTC	CASSAGGPLFGYTF
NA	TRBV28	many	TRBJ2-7	TGTGCCAGCAGTTCGCCCGCCCCGAGGCCCTACGAGCAGTACTTC	CASSSPAPRPYEQYF
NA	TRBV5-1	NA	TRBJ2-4	TGCGCCAGCAGCGGGAGCCATGAAAACATTCAGTACTTC	CASSGSHENIQYF
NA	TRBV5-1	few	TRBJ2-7	TGCGCCAGCAGCTCCAACCCGAGCTCCTACGAGCAGTACTTC	CASSSNPSSYEQYF
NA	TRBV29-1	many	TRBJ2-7	TGCAGCGTTGGGCACCTTTACGAGCAGTACTTC	CSVGHLYEQYF
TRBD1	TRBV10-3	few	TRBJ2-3	TGTGCCATCGGACAGGGTTCGGATACGCAGTATTTT	CAIGQGSDTQYF
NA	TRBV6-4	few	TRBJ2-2	TGTGCCCCGTACGGGGCTAACAATCACCGGGAGCTGTTTTTT	CAPYGANNHRELFF
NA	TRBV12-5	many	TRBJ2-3	TGTGCTAGTGGTTTCGCGGGTGGGGGCACAGATACGCAGTATTTT	CASGFAGGGTDTQYF
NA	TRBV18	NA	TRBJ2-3	TGTGCCAGCTCACCACCGGGACGCTCGAGCACAGATACGCAGTATTTT	CASSPPGRSSTDTQYF
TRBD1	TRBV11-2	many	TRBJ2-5	TGTGCCAGCAGCTTAAACCCACAGGGGGGCCATCAAGAGACCCAGTACTTC	CASSLNPQGGHQETQYF
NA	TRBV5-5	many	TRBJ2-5	TGTGCCAGCAGCTTGGGGGGGACGCTGAAGACCCAGTACTTC	CASSLGGTLKTQYF
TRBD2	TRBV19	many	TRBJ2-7	TGTGCCAGTAGCACCGCGACGGGAGGTGAGCAGTACTTC	CASSTATGGEQYF
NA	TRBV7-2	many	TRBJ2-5	TGTGCCAGCAGCTTAGTCGGGGGCAAGGGAGCCGAGACCCAGTACTTC	CASSLVGGKGAETQYF
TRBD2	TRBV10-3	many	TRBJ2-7	TGTGCCATCAGTGATCCGACTAGCGGGACCTCCTACGAGCAGTACTTC	CAISDPTSGTSYEQYF
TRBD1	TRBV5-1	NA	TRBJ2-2	TGCGCCAGCAGCTTGGGGACAGGAATTAACACCGGGGAGCTGTTTTTT	CASSLGTGINTGELFF
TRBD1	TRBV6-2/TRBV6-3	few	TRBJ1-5	TGTGCCAGCAGTTATAGGACAGGGGGCGGCAATCAGCCCCAGCATTTT	CASSYRTGGGNQPQHF
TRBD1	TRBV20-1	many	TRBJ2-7	TGCAGTGCTAGCGCGACAGGGGTCTCCTACGAGCAGTACTTC	CSASATGVSYEQYF
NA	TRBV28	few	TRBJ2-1	TGTGCCAGCCCTAGTTCCTCGAATCCCCATGAGCAGTTCTTC	CASPSSSNPHEQFF
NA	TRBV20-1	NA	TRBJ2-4	TGCGGTGCTAGCGAAGGAGGCAAAAACATTCAGTACTTC	CGASEGGKNIQYF
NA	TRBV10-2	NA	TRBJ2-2	TGCGCCACCCGACAGGTCGGGGACACCGGGGAGCTGTTTTTT	CATRQVGDTGELFF
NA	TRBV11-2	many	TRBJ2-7	TGTGCCAGCAGCTTTCTTACCGGGTCTCACTACGAGCAGTACTTC	CASSFLTGSHYEQYF
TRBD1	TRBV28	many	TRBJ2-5	TGTGCCAGCAGTTATAATCGACAGGGGGGGGCGACCCAGTACTTC	CASSYNRQGGATQYF
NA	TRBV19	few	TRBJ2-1	TGTGCCAGTAGTATAGTGAAGGGTAGTGAGCAGTTCTTC	CASSIVKGSEQFF
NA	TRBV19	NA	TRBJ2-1	TGTGCCAGTGGGGGGACTGTCGATACTGAGCAGTTCTTC	CASGGTVDTEQFF
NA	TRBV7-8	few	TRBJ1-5	TGTGCCAGCAGCCGTTGGACAGTGAGCAATCAGCCCCAGCATTTT	CASSRWTVSNQPQHF
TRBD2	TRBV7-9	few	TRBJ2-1	TGTGCCAGCAGCTTAGAGTACCTAGCGGGAGAGGATGAGCAGTTCTTC	CASSLEYLAGEDEQFF
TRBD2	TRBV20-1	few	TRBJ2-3	TGCAGGCCTAGCGGGAGAATGGGTGGGACAGATACGCAGTATTTT	CRPSGRMGGTDTQYF
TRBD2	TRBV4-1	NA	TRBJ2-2	TGCGCCAGCAGCCGGACTAGCGAGGACACCGGGGAGCTGTTTTTT	CASSRTSEDTGELFF
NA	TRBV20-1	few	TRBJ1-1	TGCAGTGCGCGCAGGGGAAGCACTGAAGCTTTCTTT	CSARRGSTEAFF
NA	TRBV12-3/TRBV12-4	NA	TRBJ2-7	TGTGCCAGCACCCTCTCCTCCGACACCTCCTACGAGCAGTACTTC	CASTLSSDTSYEQYF
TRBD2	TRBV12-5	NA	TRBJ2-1	TGTGCTAGTGGTTTGATACTAGCGGGGTCCTACAATGAGCAGTTCTTC	CASGLILAGSYNEQFF
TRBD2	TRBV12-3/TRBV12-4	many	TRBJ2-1	TGTGCCAGCAGTTTACGTCGGCTAGCGGGAAATGAGCAGTTCTTC	CASSLRRLAGNEQFF
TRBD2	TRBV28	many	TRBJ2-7	TGTGCCAGCCGGGAGGACCCCTACGAGCAGTACTTC	CASREDPYEQYF
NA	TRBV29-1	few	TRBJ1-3	TGCAGCGTTGTTCCGGGAGGGGAGAACACCATATATTTT	CSVVPGGENTIYF
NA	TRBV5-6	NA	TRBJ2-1	TGTGCCAGCAGCTTGGAGTGGGTAGCGAAACGGGGTGAGCAGTTCTTC	CASSLEWVAKRGEQFF
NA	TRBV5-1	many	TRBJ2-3	TGCGCCAGCAGCTTGATCGGGACGAACACAGATACGCAGTATTTT	CASSLIGTNTDTQYF